Listed below are T cell receptor beta chains from one sample, sequenced in a study of cytomegalovirus exposure and HLA in healthy donors. Sequenced by immunoSEQ multiplex PCR; TCRdb stores in-frame clones only, minus some. The sample lists roughly 120,000 clones; over 60% were seen once. What was sequenced was PBMCs. These TCRs come from a woman in her forties in good health and CMV-seropositive. The CDR3 runs from the conserved cysteine through the conserved F or W. The D gene is left open where the match is weak. Expanded clones get a size class; other rows say once, few or many, or leave the size out.

size: .; J: TRBJ2-2; V: TRBV7-2; D: TRBD1; CDR3: CASSLGTGNTGELFF; DNA: TGTGCCAGCAGCTTAGGGACAGGGAACACCGGGGAGCTGTTTTTT
size: few; J: TRBJ1-5; V: TRBV2; D: .; CDR3: CASSGLGGGNQPQHF; DNA: TGTGCCAGCAGTGGCTTGGGAGGGGGCAATCAGCCCCAGCATTTT
size: .; J: TRBJ1-2; V: TRBV29-1; D: .; CDR3: CSVPTTNYGYTF; DNA: TGCAGCGTTCCGACAACGAACTATGGCTACACCTTC
size: .; J: TRBJ1-1; V: TRBV7-2; D: .; CDR3: CASSTRVAWDTEAFF; DNA: TGTGCCAGCAGCACCAGGGTCGCGTGGGACACTGAAGCTTTCTTT
size: once; J: TRBJ2-7; V: TRBV18; D: .; CDR3: CASSPAGSSYEQYF; DNA: TGTGCCAGCTCACCGGCGGGAAGCTCCTACGAGCAGTACTTC
size: .; J: TRBJ1-3; V: TRBV6-1; D: .; CDR3: CASISAGNTIYF; DNA: TGTGCCAGCATAAGCGCTGGAAACACCATATATTTT
size: few; J: TRBJ2-2; V: TRBV2; D: .; CDR3: CASLKPSETNTGELFF; DNA: TGTGCCAGCCTGAAGCCTAGCGAAACGAACACCGGGGAGCTGTTTTTT
size: .; J: TRBJ1-4; V: TRBV7-9; D: .; CDR3: CASSRQDAYEKLFF; DNA: TGTGCCAGCAGCCGACAGGACGCGTACGAAAAACTGTTTTTT
size: .; J: TRBJ2-7; V: TRBV5-6; D: TRBD2; CDR3: CASSDVLAGHSYEQYF; DNA: TGTGCCAGCAGCGACGTGCTAGCGGGGCACTCCTACGAGCAGTACTTC
size: .; J: TRBJ2-7; V: TRBV5-6; D: .; CDR3: CASRQTGREQYF; DNA: TGTGCCAGCAGGCAGACAGGTCGGGAGCAGTACTTC
size: .; J: TRBJ1-1; V: TRBV4-2; D: TRBD1; CDR3: CASSHHRGTNTEAFF; DNA: TGTGCCAGCAGCCACCACAGGGGTACGAACACTGAAGCTTTCTTT
size: .; J: TRBJ2-5; V: TRBV5-1; D: .; CDR3: CASSSDQGTETQYF; DNA: TGCGCCAGCAGCTCGGATCAGGGAACAGAGACCCAGTACTTC
size: once; J: TRBJ2-5; V: TRBV7-6; D: TRBD2; CDR3: CASSLGGLAGAQETQYF; DNA: TGTGCCAGCAGCTTAGGGGGACTAGCGGGGGCCCAAGAGACCCAGTACTTC
size: .; J: TRBJ2-5; V: TRBV11-2; D: TRBD2; CDR3: CASSFKRGSQETQYF; DNA: TGTGCCAGCAGCTTTAAGCGGGGCAGCCAAGAGACCCAGTACTTC
size: few; J: TRBJ1-4; V: TRBV28; D: .; CDR3: CASITQGANEKLFF; DNA: TGTGCCAGCATCACACAGGGAGCTAATGAAAAACTGTTTTTT
size: few; J: TRBJ2-7; V: TRBV5-1; D: TRBD1; CDR3: CASSSGTGSYYEQYF; DNA: TGCGCCAGCAGCAGCGGGACAGGGAGCTACTACGAGCAGTACTTC
size: .; J: TRBJ2-5; V: TRBV29-1; D: TRBD1; CDR3: CSVEQGAKTQYF; DNA: TGCAGCGTTGAACAGGGGGCAAAGACCCAGTACTTC
size: few; J: TRBJ2-1; V: TRBV9; D: TRBD2; CDR3: CASSVVAGVYNEQFF; DNA: TGTGCCAGCAGCGTAGTTGCGGGGGTTTACAATGAGCAGTTCTTC
size: .; J: TRBJ2-5; V: TRBV6-1; D: TRBD2; CDR3: CASSGWAGGEETQYF; DNA: TGTGCCAGCAGTGGCTGGGCGGGGGGGGAAGAGACCCAGTACTTC
size: few; J: TRBJ1-1; V: TRBV5-1; D: .; CDR3: CASSRDSLGMNTEAFF; DNA: TGCGCCAGCAGCCGCGACAGTCTGGGGATGAACACTGAAGCTTTCTTT
size: once; J: TRBJ1-2; V: TRBV10-3; D: TRBD1; CDR3: CAISDRDRVHGYTF; DNA: TGTGCCATCAGTGACCGGGACAGGGTACATGGCTACACCTTC
size: few; J: TRBJ2-5; V: TRBV2; D: TRBD1; CDR3: CASSEGGTGQETQYF; DNA: TGTGCCAGCAGTGAGGGCGGGACAGGCCAAGAGACCCAGTACTTC
size: .; J: TRBJ1-1; V: TRBV6-5; D: TRBD1; CDR3: CASSYRRTGTVEAFF; DNA: TGTGCCAGCAGTTACCGTCGGACAGGGACCGTTGAAGCTTTCTTT